The clone carrying this T cell receptor beta chain has only one observation. After constant-region reverse-primer amplification, full-length variable regions underwent semi-nested PCR with Nested Universal Primer A. TCRdb reanalysed the 5' RACE reads using MiXCR and keeps one entry per CDR3 protein. Among fewer than 65,000 distinct CDR3 sequences listed, approximately 31% were seen once. This sequence was found in a female donor with breast cancer. The sequenced sample consisted of tumor-infiltrating naive CD4+ T cells sorted from the breast tumor. Documented subset: naive CD4+ T cells, CD4+CD45RA+CD25-.

CDR3 nucleotide sequence: TGTGCCAGCAGTTTATCTGCCTATGGCTACACCTTC. Translated: CASSLSAYGYTF. The J gene is TRBJ1-2, the V gene TRBV27, with D unresolved. V lost 0 bases and J 4 bases, leaving 3 bases between the germline ends. CDR3 length: 12 amino acids. Germline V gene data show CDR1 as MNHEY and CDR2 as SMNVEV (reference sequence).